This record covers a single T cell receptor (beta chain). Libraries were prepared by immunoSEQ multiplex PCR; TCRdb keeps only in-frame clonotypes and omits some of them. The table records around 300,000 clones, 88% of them present only once. This sample was included in a study of cytomegalovirus exposure and HLA in healthy donors. The CDR3 is 13 amino acids. V lost 3 bases, J lost 7 bases, and 13 bases lay in between. Germline V lookup: CDR1 SEHNR, CDR2 FQNEAQ (reference sequence). The receptor comes from a man under 40 in good health and CMV-seronegative. V usage is TRBV7-9 and J usage is TRBJ2-7; a possible D gene is TRBD1 (6 bases). The sequenced sample consisted of PBMCs. CDR3 loop: CASSFTGIREQYF. CDR3 DNA: TGTGCCAGCAGCTTTACAGGGATACGGGAGCAGTACTTC.